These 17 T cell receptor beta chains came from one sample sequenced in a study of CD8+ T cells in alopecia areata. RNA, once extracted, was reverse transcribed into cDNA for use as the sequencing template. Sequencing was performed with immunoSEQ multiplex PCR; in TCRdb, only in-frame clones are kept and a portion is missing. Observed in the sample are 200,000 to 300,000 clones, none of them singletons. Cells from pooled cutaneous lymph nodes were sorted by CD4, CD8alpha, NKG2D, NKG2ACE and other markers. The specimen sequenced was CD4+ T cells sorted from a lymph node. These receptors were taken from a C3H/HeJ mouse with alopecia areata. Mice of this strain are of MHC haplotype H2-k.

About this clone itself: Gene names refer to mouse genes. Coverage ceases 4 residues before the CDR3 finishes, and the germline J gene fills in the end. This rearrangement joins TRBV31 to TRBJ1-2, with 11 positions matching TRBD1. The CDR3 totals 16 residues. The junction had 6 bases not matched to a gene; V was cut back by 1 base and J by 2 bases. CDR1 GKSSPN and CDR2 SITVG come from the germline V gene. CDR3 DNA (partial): TGTGCCTGGAGTCCCGGGACAGGGGGATTCAACTCC. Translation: CAWSPGTGGFNS. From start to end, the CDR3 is CAWSPGTGGFNSDYTF.

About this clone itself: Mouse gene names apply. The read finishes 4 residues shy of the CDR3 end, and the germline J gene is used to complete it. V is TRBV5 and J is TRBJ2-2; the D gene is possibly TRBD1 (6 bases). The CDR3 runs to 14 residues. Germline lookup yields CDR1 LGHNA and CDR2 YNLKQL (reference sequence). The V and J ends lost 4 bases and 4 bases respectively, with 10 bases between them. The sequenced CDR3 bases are TGTGCCAGCAGCCCCCAGGGGTTCACCGGG. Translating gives CASSPQGFTG. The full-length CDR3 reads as CASSPQGFTGQLYF.

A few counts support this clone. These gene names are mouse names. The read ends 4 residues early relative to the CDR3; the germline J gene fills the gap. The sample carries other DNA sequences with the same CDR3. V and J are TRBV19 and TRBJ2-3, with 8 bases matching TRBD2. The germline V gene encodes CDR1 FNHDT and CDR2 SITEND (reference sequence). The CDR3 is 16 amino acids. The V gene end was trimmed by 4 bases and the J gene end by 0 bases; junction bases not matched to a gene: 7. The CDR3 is CASSPTGGSSAETLYF. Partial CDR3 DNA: TGTGCCAGCAGTCCAACTGGGGGCTCTAGTGCAGAA.

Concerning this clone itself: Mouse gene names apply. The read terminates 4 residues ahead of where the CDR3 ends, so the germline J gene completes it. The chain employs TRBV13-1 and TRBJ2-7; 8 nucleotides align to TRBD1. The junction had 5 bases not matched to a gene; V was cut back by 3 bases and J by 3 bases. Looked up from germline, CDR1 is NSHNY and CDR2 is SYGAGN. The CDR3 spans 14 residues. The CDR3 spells CASSGQGNLYEQYF. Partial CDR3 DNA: TGTGCCAGCAGTGGACAGGGGAATCTCTAT.

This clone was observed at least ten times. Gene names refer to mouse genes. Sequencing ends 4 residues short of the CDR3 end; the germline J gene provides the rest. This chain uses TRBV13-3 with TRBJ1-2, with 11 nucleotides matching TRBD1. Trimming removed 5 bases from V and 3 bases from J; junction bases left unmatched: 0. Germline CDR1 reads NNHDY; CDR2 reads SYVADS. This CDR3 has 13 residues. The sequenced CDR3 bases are TGTGCCAGCAGGGACAGGGGGCACTCC. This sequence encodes CASRDRGHS. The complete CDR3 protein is CASRDRGHSDYTF.

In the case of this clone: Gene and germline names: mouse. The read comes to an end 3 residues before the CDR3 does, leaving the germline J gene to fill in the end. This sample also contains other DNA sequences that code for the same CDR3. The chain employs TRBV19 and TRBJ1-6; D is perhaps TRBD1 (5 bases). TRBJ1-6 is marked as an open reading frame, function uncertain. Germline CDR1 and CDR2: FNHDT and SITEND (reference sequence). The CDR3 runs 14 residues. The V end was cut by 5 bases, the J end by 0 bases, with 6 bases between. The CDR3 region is CASRQGSYNSPLYF. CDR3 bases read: TGTGCCAGCAGGCAGGGTTCCTATAATTCGCCC.

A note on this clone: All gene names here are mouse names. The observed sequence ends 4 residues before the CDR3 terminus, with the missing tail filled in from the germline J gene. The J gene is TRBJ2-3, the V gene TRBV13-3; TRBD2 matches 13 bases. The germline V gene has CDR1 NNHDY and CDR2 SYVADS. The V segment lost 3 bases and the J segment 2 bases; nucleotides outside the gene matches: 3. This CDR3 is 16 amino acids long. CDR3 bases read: TGTGCCAGCAGTGGGACTGGGGGGGCGCTTGCAGAA. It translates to CASSGTGGALAE. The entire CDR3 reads CASSGTGGALAETLYF.

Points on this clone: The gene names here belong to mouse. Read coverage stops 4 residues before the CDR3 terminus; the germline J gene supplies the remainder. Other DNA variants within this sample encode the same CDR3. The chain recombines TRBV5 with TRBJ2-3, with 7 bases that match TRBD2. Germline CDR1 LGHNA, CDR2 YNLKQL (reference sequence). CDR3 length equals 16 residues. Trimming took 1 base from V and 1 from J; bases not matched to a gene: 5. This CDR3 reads CASSQVGGRGAETLYF. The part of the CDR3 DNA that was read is TGTGCCAGCAGCCAAGTGGGGGGAAGAGGTGCAGAA.

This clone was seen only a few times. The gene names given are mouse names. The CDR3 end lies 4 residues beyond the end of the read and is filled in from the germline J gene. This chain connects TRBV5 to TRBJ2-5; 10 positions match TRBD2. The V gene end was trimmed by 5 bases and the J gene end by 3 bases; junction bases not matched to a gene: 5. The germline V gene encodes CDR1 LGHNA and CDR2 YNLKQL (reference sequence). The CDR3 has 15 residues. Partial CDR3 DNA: TGTGCCAGCAGCACCCAGGGACTGGGGCAAGAC. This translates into CASSTQGLGQD. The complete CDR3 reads CASSTQGLGQDTQYF.

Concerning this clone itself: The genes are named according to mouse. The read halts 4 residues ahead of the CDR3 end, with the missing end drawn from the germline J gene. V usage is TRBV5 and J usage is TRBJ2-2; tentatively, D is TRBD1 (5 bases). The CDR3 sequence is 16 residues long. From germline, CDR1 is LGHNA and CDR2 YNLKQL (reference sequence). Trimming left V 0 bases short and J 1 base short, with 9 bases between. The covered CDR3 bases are TGTGCCAGCAGCCAAGACGAGGACAAAAACACCGGG. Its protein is CASSQDEDKNTG. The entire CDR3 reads CASSQDEDKNTGQLYF.

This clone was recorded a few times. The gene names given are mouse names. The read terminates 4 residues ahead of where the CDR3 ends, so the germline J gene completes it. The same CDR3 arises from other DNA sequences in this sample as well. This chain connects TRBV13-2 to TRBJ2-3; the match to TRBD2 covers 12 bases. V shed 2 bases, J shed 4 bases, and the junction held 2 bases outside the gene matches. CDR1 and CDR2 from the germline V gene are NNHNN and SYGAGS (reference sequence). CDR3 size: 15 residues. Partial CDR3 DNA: TGTGCCAGCGGTGACCGACTGGGGGGGCCAGAA. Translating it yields CASGDRLGGPE. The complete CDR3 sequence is CASGDRLGGPETLYF.

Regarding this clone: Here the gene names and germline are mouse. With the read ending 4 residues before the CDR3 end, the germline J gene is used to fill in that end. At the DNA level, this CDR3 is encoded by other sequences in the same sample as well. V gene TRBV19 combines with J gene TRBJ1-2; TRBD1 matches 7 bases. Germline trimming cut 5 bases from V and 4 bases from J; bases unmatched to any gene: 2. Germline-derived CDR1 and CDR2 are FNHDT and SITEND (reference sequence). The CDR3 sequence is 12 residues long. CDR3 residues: CASSRQGSDYTF. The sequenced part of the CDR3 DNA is TGTGCCAGCAGCAGACAGGGCTCC.

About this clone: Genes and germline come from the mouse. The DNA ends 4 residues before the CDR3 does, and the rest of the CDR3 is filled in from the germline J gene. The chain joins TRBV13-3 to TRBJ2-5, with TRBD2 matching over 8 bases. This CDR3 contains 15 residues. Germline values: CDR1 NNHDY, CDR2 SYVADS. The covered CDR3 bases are TGTGCCAGCAGTGATCTGGGGGGCGCCGAGGAC. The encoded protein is CASSDLGGAED. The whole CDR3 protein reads CASSDLGGAEDTQYF.

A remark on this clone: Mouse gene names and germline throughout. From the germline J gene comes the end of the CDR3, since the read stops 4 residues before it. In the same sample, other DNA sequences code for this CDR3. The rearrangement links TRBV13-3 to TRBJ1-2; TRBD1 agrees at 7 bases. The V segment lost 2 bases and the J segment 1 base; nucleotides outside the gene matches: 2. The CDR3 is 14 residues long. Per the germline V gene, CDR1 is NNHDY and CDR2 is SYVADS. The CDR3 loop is CASSDRDRNSDYTF. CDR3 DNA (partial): TGTGCCAGCAGTGACCGGGACAGAAACTCC.

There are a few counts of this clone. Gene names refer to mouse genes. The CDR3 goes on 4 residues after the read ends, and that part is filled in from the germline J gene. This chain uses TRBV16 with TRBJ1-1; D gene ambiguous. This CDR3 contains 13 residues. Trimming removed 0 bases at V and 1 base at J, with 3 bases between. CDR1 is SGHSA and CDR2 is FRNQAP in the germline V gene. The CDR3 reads CASSLDINTEVFF. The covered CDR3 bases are TGTGCAAGCAGCTTAGACATAAACACA. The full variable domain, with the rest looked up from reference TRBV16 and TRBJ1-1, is NAGVIQTPRHKVTGKGQEATLWCEPISGHSAVFWYRQTIVQGLEFLTYFRNQAPIDDSGMPKERFSAQMPNQSHSTLKIQSTQPQDSAVYLCASSLDINTEVFFGKGTRLTVV.

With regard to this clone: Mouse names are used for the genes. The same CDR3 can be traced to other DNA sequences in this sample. The chain's CDR3 is CASSRQGAEQFF. The part of the CDR3 DNA that was read is TGTGCCAGCAGCCGACAGGGGGCT. The rearrangement links TRBV5 to TRBJ2-1; 8 positions match TRBD1. The CDR3 goes on 4 residues after the read ends, and that part is filled in from the germline J gene. The germline CDR1 and CDR2 sequences are LGHNA and YNLKQL (reference sequence). The CDR3 extends over 12 amino acids.

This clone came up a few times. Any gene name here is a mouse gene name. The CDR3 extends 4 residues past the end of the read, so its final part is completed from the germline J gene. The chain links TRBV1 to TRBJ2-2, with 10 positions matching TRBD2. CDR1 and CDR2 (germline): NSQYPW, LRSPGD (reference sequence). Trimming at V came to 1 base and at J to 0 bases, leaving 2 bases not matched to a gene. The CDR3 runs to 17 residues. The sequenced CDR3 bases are TGCACCTGCAGTGCAGTCTGGGGGGGCGCAAACACCGGG. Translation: CTCSAVWGGANTG. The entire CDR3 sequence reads CTCSAVWGGANTGQLYF.